This entry concerns a single T cell receptor (beta chain). The table came from immunoSEQ multiplex PCR; TCRdb's copy has only in-frame clones and leaves some out. Of about 95,000 clones in the sample, about 88% were seen once. Trimming took 1 base from V and 5 from J, leaving 11 bases between them. Looked up from germline, CDR1 is SEHNR and CDR2 is FQNEAQ (reference sequence). This CDR3 comprises 14 residues. These data belong to a study of control samples from healthy donors and cancer patients. This TCR was recovered from a woman in her 70s in good health. The source material was blood. V and J are TRBV7-9 and TRBJ1-1, with a weak D call TRBD1 (5 bases). This CDR3 reads CASSLGREGTEAFF. For the CDR3, the DNA is TGTGCCAGCAGCTTAGGCAGGGAAGGAACTGAAGCTTTCTTT.